Listed below are T cell receptor beta chains from one sample, sequenced in a study of siplizumab effects on memory and regulatory T cells. Repertoires were generated with immunoSEQ multiplex PCR, while TCRdb's copy carries only in-frame clones and drops some. The table records about 80,000 clones, approximately 95% of them present only once. The sequenced sample consisted of CD8+ T cells sorted from blood. The receptors derive from a human donor in good health. Each CDR3 is given with its conserved first and last residue. D genes are given only for firm matches. Only some rows state a clone size, as once, few, many or a class for expanded clones.

length	V	D	J	size	CDR3	DNA
15	TRBV9	TRBD2	TRBJ2-3	-	CASSGLAGSTDTQYF	TGTGCCAGCAGCGGCCTAGCGGGTAGCACAGATACGCAGTATTTT
14	TRBV30	-	TRBJ2-7	-	CAWSVGPGGYEQYF	TGTGCCTGGAGTGTAGGCCCAGGGGGGTACGAGCAGTACTTC
13	TRBV9	-	TRBJ2-2	-	CASSITNTGELFF	TGTGCCAGCAGCATCACTAACACCGGGGAGCTGTTTTTT
18	TRBV7-3	TRBD1	TRBJ2-1	-	CASSLLDRARSSYNEQFF	TGTGCCAGCAGCTTATTGGACAGGGCACGGAGCTCCTACAATGAGCAGTTCTTC
15	TRBV7-6	-	TRBJ2-5	-	CASSLFGMKGETQYF	TGTGCCAGCAGCTTGTTTGGTATGAAGGGAGAGACCCAGTACTTC
14	TRBV29-1	-	TRBJ1-2	few	CSVIPLQANYGYTF	TGCAGCGTAATTCCGCTGCAGGCTAACTATGGCTACACCTTC
15	TRBV11-2	-	TRBJ2-7	-	CASRAWQGPTYEQYF	TGTGCCAGCCGAGCTTGGCAGGGACCCACCTACGAGCAGTACTTC
16	TRBV9	TRBD1	TRBJ1-1	-	CASSAVGGQGAHEAFF	TGTGCCAGCAGCGCCGTGGGAGGACAGGGGGCGCATGAAGCTTTCTTT
18	TRBV29-1	TRBD2	TRBJ2-1	-	CSVDKVSENSGRRNEQFF	TGCAGCGTAGATAAAGTTTCGGAGAATAGCGGGAGGCGCAATGAGCAGTTCTTC
12	TRBV11-2	-	TRBJ2-5	-	CASSLVETEEYF	TGTGCCAGCAGCTTAGTCGAAACCGAAGAGTACTTC
11	TRBV30	-	TRBJ2-1	-	CAWSYGNEQFF	TGTGCCTGGTCATATGGAAATGAGCAGTTCTTC
12	TRBV6-5	-	TRBJ2-1	once	CASSYPGNEQFF	TGTGCCAGCAGTTACCCTGGGAATGAGCAGTTCTTC
16	TRBV27	TRBD1	TRBJ1-4	-	CASSLWLSGGAEKLFF	TGTGCCAGCAGTTTATGGCTTTCAGGGGGCGCGGAAAAACTGTTTTTT
15	TRBV27	TRBD2	TRBJ2-7	-	CASKTGLAASYEQYF	TGTGCCAGCAAGACCGGACTAGCGGCCTCCTACGAGCAGTACTTC
16	TRBV13	TRBD2	TRBJ2-3	-	CASSSQTGRVTDTQYF	TGTGCCAGCAGCTCCCAGACTGGGAGGGTCACAGATACGCAGTATTTT
15	TRBV19	TRBD2	TRBJ2-7	-	CASSMVAGGSTEQYF	TGTGCCAGTAGTATGGTAGCGGGAGGTTCTACCGAGCAGTACTTC
19	TRBV9	-	TRBJ2-2	-	CASSVALTGGYFNTGELFF	TGTGCCAGCAGCGTAGCTCTTACGGGGGGCTATTTTAACACCGGGGAGCTGTTTTTT
12	TRBV4-1	-	TRBJ1-1	few	CASSYADGEAFF	TGCGCCAGCAGCTATGCTGACGGGGAAGCTTTCTTT
12	TRBV13	TRBD1	TRBJ2-7	-	CASSPRGREQYF	TGTGCCAGCAGCCCCAGGGGGCGCGAGCAGTACTTC
15	TRBV6-1	-	TRBJ1-1	-	CASSPQGPFNTEAFF	TGTGCCAGCAGTCCCCAGGGGCCCTTTAACACTGAAGCTTTCTTT
15	TRBV4-1	-	TRBJ1-5	-	CASSLVHRADQPQHF	TGCGCCAGCAGCTTAGTACACAGGGCTGATCAGCCCCAGCATTTT
17	TRBV29-1	-	TRBJ2-3	-	CSVEPTTMGTPTDTQYF	TGCAGCGTCGAACCGACAACTATGGGGACCCCCACAGATACGCAGTATTTT
15	TRBV7-9	TRBD2	TRBJ2-3	-	CASSSTSDRSDTQYF	TGTGCCAGCAGCTCCACTAGCGACCGGTCAGATACGCAGTATTTT
16	TRBV27	-	TRBJ2-6	-	CASSSKSVRGANVLTF	TGTGCCAGCAGTTCCAAATCGGTCCGTGGGGCCAACGTCCTGACTTTC
14	TRBV7-6	TRBD1	TRBJ2-7	-	CASRPGTGDYEQYF	TGTGCCAGCAGACCCGGGACAGGTGATTACGAGCAGTACTTC
15	TRBV27	-	TRBJ1-2	-	CASSLSLGINYGYTF	TGTGCCAGCAGTTTATCGCTCGGTATTAACTATGGCTACACCTTC
14	TRBV2	TRBD1	TRBJ2-7	-	CASKFDRGRYEQYF	TGTGCCAGCAAATTTGACAGGGGAAGGTACGAGCAGTACTTC
15	TRBV19	-	TRBJ2-7	-	CASSNPPQGSYEQYF	TGTGCCAGTAGTAACCCCCCACAGGGCTCCTACGAGCAGTACTTC
11	TRBV7-9	-	TRBJ2-1	-	CASSLVNEQFF	TGTGCCAGCAGCTTAGTCAATGAGCAGTTCTTC
17	TRBV4-1	TRBD2	TRBJ2-1	-	CASSHLLSGSSYNEQFF	TGCGCCAGCAGCCACCTGCTTAGCGGGAGCTCCTACAATGAGCAGTTCTTC
14	TRBV19	-	TRBJ1-4	-	CASSSEGTNEKLFF	TGTGCCAGTAGTTCAGAAGGGACTAATGAAAAACTGTTTTTT
14	TRBV5-5	TRBD1	TRBJ2-7	-	CASSVGQGSYEQYF	TGTGCCAGCAGCGTAGGACAGGGATCCTACGAGCAGTACTTC
17	TRBV19	TRBD1	TRBJ2-7	once	CASSIDPRDRGQCEQYF	TGTGCCAGTAGTATAGACCCTCGGGACAGGGGGCAGTGCGAGCAGTACTTC
15	TRBV19	TRBD2	TRBJ2-3	-	CASSTRTSGKDTQYF	TGTGCCAGTAGTACGCGGACTAGCGGGAAGGATACGCAGTATTTT
15	TRBV27	TRBD1	TRBJ2-4	once	CASSLWDRGKNIQYF	TGTGCCAGCAGTCTATGGGACAGGGGCAAAAACATTCAGTACTTC
18	TRBV27	-	TRBJ2-2	-	CASSLSLYEVLSGGELFF	TGTGCCAGCAGTTTATCGTTATATGAAGTCCTCTCGGGCGGGGAGCTGTTTTTT
15	TRBV5-1	-	TRBJ1-1	-	CASSLTEARITEAFF	TGCGCCAGCAGCTTGACAGAGGCTAGAATAACTGAAGCTTTCTTT
15	TRBV11-2	TRBD1	TRBJ2-7	-	CASSHRDSGSYEQYF	TGTGCCAGCAGTCACCGGGACAGCGGCTCCTACGAGCAGTACTTC
16	TRBV9	TRBD1	TRBJ2-7	-	CASSEGPTGGDYEQYF	TGTGCCAGCAGCGAGGGCCCGACAGGGGGTGACTACGAGCAGTACTTC
16	TRBV11-2	TRBD1	TRBJ2-1	-	CASSFSGGPSYNEQFF	TGTGCCAGCAGCTTCTCAGGGGGTCCCTCCTACAATGAGCAGTTCTTC